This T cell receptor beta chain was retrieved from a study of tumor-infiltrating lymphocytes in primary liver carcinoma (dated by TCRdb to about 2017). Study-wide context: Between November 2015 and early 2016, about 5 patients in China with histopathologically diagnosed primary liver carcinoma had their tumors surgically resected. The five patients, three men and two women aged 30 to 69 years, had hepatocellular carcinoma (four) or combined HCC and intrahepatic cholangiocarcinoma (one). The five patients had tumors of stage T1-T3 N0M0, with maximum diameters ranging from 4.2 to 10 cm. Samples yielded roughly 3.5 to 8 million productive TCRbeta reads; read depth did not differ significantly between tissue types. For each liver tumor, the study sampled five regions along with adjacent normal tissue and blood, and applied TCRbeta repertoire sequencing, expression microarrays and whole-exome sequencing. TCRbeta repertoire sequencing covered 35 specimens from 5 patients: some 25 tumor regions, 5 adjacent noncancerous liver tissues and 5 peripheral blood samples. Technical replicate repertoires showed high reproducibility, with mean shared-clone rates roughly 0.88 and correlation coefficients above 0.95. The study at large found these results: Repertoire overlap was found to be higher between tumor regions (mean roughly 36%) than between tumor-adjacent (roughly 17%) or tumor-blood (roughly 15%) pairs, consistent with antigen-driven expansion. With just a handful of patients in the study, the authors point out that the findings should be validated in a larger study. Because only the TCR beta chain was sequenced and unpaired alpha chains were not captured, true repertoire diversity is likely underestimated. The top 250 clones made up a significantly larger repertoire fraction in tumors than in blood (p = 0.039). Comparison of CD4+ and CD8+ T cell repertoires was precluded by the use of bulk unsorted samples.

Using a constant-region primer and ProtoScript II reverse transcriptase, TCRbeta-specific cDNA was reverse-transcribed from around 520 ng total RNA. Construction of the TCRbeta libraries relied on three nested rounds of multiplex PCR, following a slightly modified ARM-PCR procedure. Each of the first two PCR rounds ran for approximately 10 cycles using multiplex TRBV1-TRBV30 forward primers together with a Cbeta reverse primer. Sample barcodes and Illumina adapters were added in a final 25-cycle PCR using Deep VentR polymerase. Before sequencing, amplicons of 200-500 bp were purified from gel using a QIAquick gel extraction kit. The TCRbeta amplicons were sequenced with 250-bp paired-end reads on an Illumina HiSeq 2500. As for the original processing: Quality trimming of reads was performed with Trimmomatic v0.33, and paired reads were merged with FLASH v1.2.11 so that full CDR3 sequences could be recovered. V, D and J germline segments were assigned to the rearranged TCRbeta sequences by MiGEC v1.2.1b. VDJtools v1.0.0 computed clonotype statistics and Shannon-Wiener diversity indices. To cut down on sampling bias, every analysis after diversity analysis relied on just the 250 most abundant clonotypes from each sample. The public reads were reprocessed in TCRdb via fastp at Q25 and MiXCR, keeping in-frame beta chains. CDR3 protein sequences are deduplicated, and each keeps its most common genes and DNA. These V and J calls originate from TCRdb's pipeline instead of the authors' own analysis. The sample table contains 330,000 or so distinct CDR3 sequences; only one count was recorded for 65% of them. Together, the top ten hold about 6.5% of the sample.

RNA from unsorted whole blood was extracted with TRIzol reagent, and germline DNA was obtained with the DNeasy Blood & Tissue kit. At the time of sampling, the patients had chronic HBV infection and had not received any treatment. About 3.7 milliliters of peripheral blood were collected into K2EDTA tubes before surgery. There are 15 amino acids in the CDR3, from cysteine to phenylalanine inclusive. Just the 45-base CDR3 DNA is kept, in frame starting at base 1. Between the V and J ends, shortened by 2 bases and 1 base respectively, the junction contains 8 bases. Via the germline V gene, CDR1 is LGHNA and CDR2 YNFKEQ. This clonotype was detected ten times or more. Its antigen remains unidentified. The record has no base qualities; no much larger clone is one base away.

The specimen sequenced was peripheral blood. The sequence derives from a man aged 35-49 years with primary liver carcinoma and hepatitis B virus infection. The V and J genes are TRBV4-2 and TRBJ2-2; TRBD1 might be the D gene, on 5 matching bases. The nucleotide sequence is TGTGCCAGCAGCCAACTTGACAGGAACACCGGGGAGCTGTTTTTT. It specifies CASSQLDRNTGELFF.